This paragraph reports one TCR beta chain. Its antigen is not identified. Blood sampling took place at baseline, cycle 4 day 1, and cycle 7 day 1. This sample was included in a study of OX40 agonist ivuxolimab in advanced cancers. Generated by immunoSEQ multiplex PCR, the TCRdb table keeps only in-frame clones and is missing some. Of approximately 37,000 clones listed, around 83% are singletons. Trimming shortened V by 1 base and J by 6 bases, and 4 bases separated the two germline ends. This CDR3 spans 12 amino acids. In germline, CDR1 is LNHDA, CDR2 SQIVND (reference sequence). Study-wide points: Partial responders at 0.1-3.0 mg/kg showed near-lowest clonal expansion.

The input for sequencing was CD4+ or CD8+ T cells sorted from blood, taken in a trial of the OX40 agonist ivuxolimab. V gene TRBV19 combines with J gene TRBJ2-1; D gene uncertain. The sequence was obtained from an adult with an advanced solid tumor such as melanoma, head and neck, liver or kidney cancer. In DNA, the CDR3 is TGTGCCAGTAGTATAGGACCCAATGAGCAGTTCTTC. Protein: CASSIGPNEQFF.